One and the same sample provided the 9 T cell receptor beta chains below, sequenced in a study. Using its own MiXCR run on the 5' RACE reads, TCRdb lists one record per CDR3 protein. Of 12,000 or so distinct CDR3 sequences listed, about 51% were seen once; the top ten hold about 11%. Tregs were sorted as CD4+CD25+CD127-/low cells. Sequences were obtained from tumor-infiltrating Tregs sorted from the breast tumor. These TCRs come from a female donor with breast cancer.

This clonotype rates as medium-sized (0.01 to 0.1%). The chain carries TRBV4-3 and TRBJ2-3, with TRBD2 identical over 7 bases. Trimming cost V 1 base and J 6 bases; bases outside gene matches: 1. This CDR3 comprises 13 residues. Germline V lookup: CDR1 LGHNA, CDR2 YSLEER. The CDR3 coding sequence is TGCGCCAGCAGCCAAGGGGGGGGTGATACGCAGTATTTT. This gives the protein CASSQGGGDTQYF.

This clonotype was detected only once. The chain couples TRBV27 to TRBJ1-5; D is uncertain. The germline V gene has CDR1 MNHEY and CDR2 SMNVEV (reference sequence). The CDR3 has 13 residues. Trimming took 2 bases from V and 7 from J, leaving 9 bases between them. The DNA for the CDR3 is TGTGCCAGCAGTTTAAAAGGTTTCCAGCCCCAGCATTTT. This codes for CASSLKGFQPQHF.

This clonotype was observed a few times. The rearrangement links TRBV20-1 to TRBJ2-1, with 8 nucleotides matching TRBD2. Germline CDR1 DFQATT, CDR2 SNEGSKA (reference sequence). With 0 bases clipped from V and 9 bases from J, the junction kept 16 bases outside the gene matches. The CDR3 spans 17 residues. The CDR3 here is CSARDLKGLAGLGEQFF. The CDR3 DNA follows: TGCAGTGCTAGAGATTTAAAAGGGCTAGCGGGCCTTGGTGAGCAGTTCTTC.

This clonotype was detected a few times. DNA for the CDR3: TGCAGTGCTAGAGATCCTTCGGGGACTAGCCCCTACAATGAGCAGTTCTTC. Its protein is CSARDPSGTSPYNEQFF. The rearrangement links TRBV20-1 to TRBJ2-1; 9 nucleotides match TRBD2. Germline V gene data show CDR1 as DFQATT and CDR2 as SNEGSKA (reference sequence). CDR3 size: 17 residues. Losses at the gene ends were 0 bases for V and 2 bases for J; bases not matched to a gene: 8.

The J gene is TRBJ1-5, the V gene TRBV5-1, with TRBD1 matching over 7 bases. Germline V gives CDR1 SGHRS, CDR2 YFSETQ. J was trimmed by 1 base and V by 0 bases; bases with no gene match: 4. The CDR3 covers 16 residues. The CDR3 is CASSLDGGQSNQPQHF. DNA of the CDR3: TGCGCCAGCAGCTTGGATGGGGGACAGAGCAATCAGCCCCAGCATTTT.

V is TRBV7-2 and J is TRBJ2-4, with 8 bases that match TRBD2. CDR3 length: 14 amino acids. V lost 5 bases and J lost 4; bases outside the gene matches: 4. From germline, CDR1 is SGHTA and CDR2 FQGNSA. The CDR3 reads CASSPPGGKNIQYF. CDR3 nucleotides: TGTGCCAGCAGCCCCCCGGGAGGGAAAAACATTCAGTACTTC.

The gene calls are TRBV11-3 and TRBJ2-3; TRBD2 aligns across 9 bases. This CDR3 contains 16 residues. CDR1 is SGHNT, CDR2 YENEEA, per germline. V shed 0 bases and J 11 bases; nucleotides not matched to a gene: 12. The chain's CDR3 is CASSLDGREGYNEQYF. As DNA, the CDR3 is TGTGCCAGCAGCTTAGATGGGCGGGAGGGATACAATGAGCAGTATTTT. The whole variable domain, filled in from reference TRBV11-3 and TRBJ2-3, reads EAGVVQSPRYKIIEKKQPVAFWCNPISGHNTLYWYLQNLGQGPELLIRYENEEAVDDSQLPKDRFSAERLKGVDSTLKIQPAELGDSAVYLCASSLDGREGYNEQYFGPGTRLTVL.

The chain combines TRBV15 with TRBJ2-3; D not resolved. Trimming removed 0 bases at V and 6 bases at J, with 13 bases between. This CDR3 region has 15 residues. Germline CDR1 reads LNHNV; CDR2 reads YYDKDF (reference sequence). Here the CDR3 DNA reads TGTGCCACCAGCAGAGAGCAGGAACCTAGTGATACGCAGTATTTT. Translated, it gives CATSREQEPSDTQYF.

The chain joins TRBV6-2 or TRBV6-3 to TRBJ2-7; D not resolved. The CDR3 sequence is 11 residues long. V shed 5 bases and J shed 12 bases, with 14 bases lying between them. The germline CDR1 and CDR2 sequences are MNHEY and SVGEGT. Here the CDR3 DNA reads TGTGCCAGCAGTACCCTTGGAGACTTGTACGTC. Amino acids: CASSTLGDLYV.